Given below is one T cell receptor (beta chain) in context. Its matching antigen is unknown. Time point reported: baseline pretreatment blood. Regarding treatment: 15 Gy SBRT to primary tumor, nephrectomy 4 weeks later. After SBRT, blood was collected at 2 and 4 weeks, plus baseline. This renal cell carcinoma was of the clear cell type. With 3 bases removed from V and 0 bases from J, the gap between germline ends came to 12 bases. The germline gives CDR1 LNHDA, CDR2 SQIVND (reference sequence). This CDR3 region has 17 residues. Clones were read by immunoSEQ multiplex PCR, and TCRdb kept only the in-frame ones, dropping some. The sample records approximately 120,000 clones, approximately 78% being singletons. This sample stems from a study of radiation and T cells in renal cell carcinoma. Study background: Nephrectomy followed 15 Gy stereotactic body radiation by 4 weeks. Study-wide findings and caveats: From baseline, blood top tumor clonotypes peaked at 2 weeks post-radiation.

This specimen consisted of blood, obtained from a patient whose treatment included radiotherapy and nephrectomy. This TCR derives from a woman aged 60-75 years with renal cell carcinoma. The rearrangement links TRBV19 to TRBJ1-6, with D tentatively TRBD1 (5 bases). This CDR3 reads CASSIRQGSSYNSPLHF. The DNA of the CDR3 is TGTGCCAGTAGTATCCGCCAGGGTAGCTCCTATAATTCACCCCTCCACTTT.